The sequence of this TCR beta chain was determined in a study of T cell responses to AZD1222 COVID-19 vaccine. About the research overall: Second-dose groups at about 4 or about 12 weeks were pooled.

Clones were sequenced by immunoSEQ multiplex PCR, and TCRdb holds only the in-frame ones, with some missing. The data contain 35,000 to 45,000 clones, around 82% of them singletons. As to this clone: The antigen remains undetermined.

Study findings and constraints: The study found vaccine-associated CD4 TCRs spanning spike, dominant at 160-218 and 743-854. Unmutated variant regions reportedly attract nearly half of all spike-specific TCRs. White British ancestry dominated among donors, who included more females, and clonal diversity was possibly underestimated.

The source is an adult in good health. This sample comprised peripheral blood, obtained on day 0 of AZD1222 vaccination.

The CDR3 spells CASSPHEGSEQYF. The CDR3 region has the DNA TGTGCCAGCTCACCCCACGAGGGGAGCGAGCAGTACTTC. The chain couples TRBV18 to TRBJ2-7; D may match TRBD1 or TRBD2 (5 bases each). The CDR3 is made up of 13 amino acids. V was trimmed by 3 bases and J by 6 bases, leaving 12 bases between them. The germline gives CDR1 KGHSH, CDR2 LQKENI. The variable domain in full, with the rest retrieved from reference TRBV18 and TRBJ2-7, is NAGVMQNPRHLVRRRGQEARLRCSPMKGHSHVYWYRQLPEEGLKFMVYLQKENIIDESGMPKERFSAEFPKEGPSILRIQQVVRGDSAAYFCASSPHEGSEQYFGPGTRLTVT.